This paragraph reports one T cell receptor beta chain. This record belongs to a study of blood T cell repertoires in COVID-19. Germline CDR1 is SNHLY and CDR2 is FYNNEI. V trimming: 0 bases; J trimming: 4 bases; junction bases outside the gene matches: 8. There are 16 residues in the CDR3. In the original analysis: Nucleated cell counts were estimated from reference gene primer amplification. Data came from immunoSEQ multiplex PCR; TCRdb stores just in-frame clones and leaves some out. V and J calls and clone size are as listed in that table; D and trimming were resolved from the DNA. The sample holds about 670,000 clones; about nine tenths are singletons and the top ten take approximately 0.3%.

This TCR was recovered from a woman in her late teens or twenties with acute or convalescent COVID-19. Sequencing input: peripheral blood. The chain carries TRBV2 and TRBJ2-7, with 8 bases fitting TRBD2. CDR3 coding DNA: TGTGCCAGCAGTGAAGCGCTCGGGGGGGGAAAGTACGAGCAGTACTTC. Protein: CASSEALGGGKYEQYF. The full variable domain, completed using reference TRBV2 and TRBJ2-7, is EPEVTQTPSHQVTQMGQEVILRCVPISNHLYFYWYRQILGQKVEFLVSFYNNEISEKSEIFDDQFSVERPDGSNFTLKIRSTKLEDSAMYFCASSEALGGGKYEQYFGPGTRLTVT.